Listed below are T cell receptor beta chains from one sample, sequenced in a study of Graves' ophthalmopathy and Graves' hyperthyroidism. TCRdb reanalysed the multiplex PCR reads using MiXCR and keeps one entry per CDR3 protein. The sample records approximately 410,000 distinct CDR3 sequences, just over 15% being singletons. Sequencing used peripheral blood. The receptors originated from a woman aged 18-29 years with stable Graves' hyperthyroidism. Each CDR3 is given with its conserved first and last residue. Fields, in order: D gene, J gene, V gene, clone size, CDR3 protein, CDR3 DNA. A D gene is named only where the DNA matches it firmly. Clone size, where shown, is once, few, many, or a class for clones that have expanded.

d_gene: -
j_gene: TRBJ1-1
v_gene: TRBV4-1
abundance: -
CDR3aa: CASSGQFRGPDNPEAFF
CDR3nt: TGCGCCAGCAGTGGACAATTCCGGGGCCCCGACAACCCTGAAGCTTTCTTT

d_gene: -
j_gene: TRBJ1-6
v_gene: TRBV19
abundance: many
CDR3aa: CASSFGQTNNSPLHF
CDR3nt: TGTGCCAGTAGTTTTGGACAGACCAATAATTCACCCCTCCACTTT

d_gene: TRBD1
j_gene: TRBJ2-7
v_gene: TRBV4-1
abundance: many
CDR3aa: CASSQMGQTYEQYF
CDR3nt: TGCGCCAGCAGCCAAATGGGACAGACCTACGAGCAGTACTTC

d_gene: -
j_gene: TRBJ1-5
v_gene: TRBV6-9
abundance: many
CDR3aa: CASSFPLSRQLSQPQHF
CDR3nt: TGTGCCAGCAGCTTTCCCTTGTCCCGCCAGCTGAGTCAGCCCCAGCATTTT

d_gene: -
j_gene: TRBJ2-1
v_gene: TRBV29-1
abundance: few
CDR3aa: CSVEDQTASSYNEQFF
CDR3nt: TGCAGCGTTGAAGATCAGACAGCCAGCTCCTACAATGAGCAGTTCTTC

d_gene: TRBD1
j_gene: TRBJ1-2
v_gene: TRBV5-1
abundance: many
CDR3aa: CASSSTGGDYGYTF
CDR3nt: TGCGCCAGCAGCTCGACAGGGGGAGATTACGGCTACACCTTC

d_gene: -
j_gene: TRBJ2-7
v_gene: TRBV6-1
abundance: -
CDR3aa: CASSEATVMDEQYF
CDR3nt: TGTGCCAGCAGTGAAGCCACGGTGATGGACGAGCAGTACTTC

d_gene: -
j_gene: TRBJ2-7
v_gene: TRBV19
abundance: many
CDR3aa: CASSMDGDRSYEQYF
CDR3nt: TGTGCCAGTAGTATGGACGGGGATAGGTCCTACGAGCAGTACTTC

d_gene: -
j_gene: TRBJ2-7
v_gene: TRBV12-3/TRBV12-4
abundance: many
CDR3aa: CASSLGKGSTSYEQYF
CDR3nt: TGTGCCAGCAGTTTAGGGAAAGGGAGTACGTCCTACGAGCAGTACTTC

d_gene: TRBD1
j_gene: TRBJ2-7
v_gene: TRBV12-3/TRBV12-4
abundance: many
CDR3aa: CASSLHRGTYEQYF
CDR3nt: TGTGCCAGCAGTTTACACAGGGGCACCTACGAGCAGTACTTC

d_gene: -
j_gene: TRBJ2-5
v_gene: TRBV6-5
abundance: -
CDR3aa: CASSYPGTTDQYF
CDR3nt: TGTGCCAGCAGTTACCCCGGGACCACGGACCAGTACTTC

d_gene: -
j_gene: TRBJ2-7
v_gene: TRBV7-8
abundance: few
CDR3aa: CASSSRTIEQYF
CDR3nt: TGTGCCAGCAGTTCGAGGACTATCGAGCAGTACTTC

d_gene: TRBD2
j_gene: TRBJ2-2
v_gene: TRBV6-2/TRBV6-3
abundance: -
CDR3aa: CASSHLAGGPGELFF
CDR3nt: TGTGCCAGCAGCCACCTAGCGGGGGGGCCCGGGGAGCTGTTTTTT

d_gene: TRBD1
j_gene: TRBJ1-6
v_gene: TRBV18
abundance: many
CDR3aa: CASSPLQGAGSPLHF
CDR3nt: TGTGCCAGCTCACCATTACAGGGGGCAGGCTCACCCCTCCACTTT

d_gene: -
j_gene: TRBJ2-7
v_gene: TRBV18
abundance: many
CDR3aa: CASSPRHDREQYF
CDR3nt: TGTGCCAGCTCACCCAGACATGATCGCGAGCAGTACTTC

d_gene: -
j_gene: TRBJ2-5
v_gene: TRBV6-1
abundance: -
CDR3aa: CASSKGQGGETQYF
CDR3nt: TGTGCCAGCAGCAAGGGCCAGGGAGGAGAGACCCAGTACTTC

d_gene: -
j_gene: TRBJ1-1
v_gene: TRBV27
abundance: -
CDR3aa: CASRKIAWGAGAEAFF
CDR3nt: TGTGCCAGCAGGAAAATCGCATGGGGGGCTGGTGCTGAAGCTTTCTTT

d_gene: TRBD2
j_gene: TRBJ2-2
v_gene: TRBV4-1
abundance: many
CDR3aa: CASSQDSGRNTGELFF
CDR3nt: TGCGCCAGCAGCCAAGATAGCGGGAGGAACACCGGGGAGCTGTTTTTT

d_gene: TRBD2
j_gene: TRBJ2-5
v_gene: TRBV10-3
abundance: many
CDR3aa: CAIRDGLAGKETQYF
CDR3nt: TGTGCCATCAGGGACGGACTAGCGGGGAAGGAGACCCAGTACTTC

d_gene: -
j_gene: TRBJ1-1
v_gene: TRBV19
abundance: many
CDR3aa: CASSRQQYTEAFF
CDR3nt: TGTGCCAGTAGTCGACAGCAGTACACTGAAGCTTTCTTT

d_gene: TRBD1
j_gene: TRBJ1-6
v_gene: TRBV5-5
abundance: few
CDR3aa: CASSFSSGGQYAHF
CDR3nt: TGTGCCAGCAGCTTCTCCTCAGGGGGCCAGTACGCCCACTTT

d_gene: TRBD2
j_gene: TRBJ2-7
v_gene: TRBV19
abundance: -
CDR3aa: CASSPGLGRTSGVLQQYF
CDR3nt: TGTGCCAGTAGTCCGGGACTCGGGCGGACTAGCGGGGTGTTACAGCAGTACTTC

d_gene: -
j_gene: TRBJ1-5
v_gene: TRBV20-1
abundance: many
CDR3aa: CSASPPLLSNQPQHF
CDR3nt: TGCAGTGCTAGTCCACCTCTCCTGAGCAATCAGCCCCAGCATTTT

d_gene: TRBD1
j_gene: TRBJ2-7
v_gene: TRBV12-3/TRBV12-4
abundance: many
CDR3aa: CASRTTLGQLVYEQYF
CDR3nt: TGTGCCAGCAGGACGACCTTGGGACAGCTCGTGTACGAGCAGTACTTC

d_gene: -
j_gene: TRBJ2-7
v_gene: TRBV12-3/TRBV12-4
abundance: many
CDR3aa: CASSLERVDDQYF
CDR3nt: TGTGCCAGCAGTTTGGAGCGAGTCGACGATCAGTACTTC

d_gene: TRBD1
j_gene: TRBJ2-7
v_gene: TRBV12-3/TRBV12-4
abundance: many
CDR3aa: CASSSLGDRDYEQYF
CDR3nt: TGTGCCAGCAGTTCCCTGGGGGACAGGGACTACGAGCAGTACTTC

d_gene: -
j_gene: TRBJ1-2
v_gene: TRBV7-2
abundance: many
CDR3aa: CASSLDRFNYGYTF
CDR3nt: TGTGCCAGCAGCTTAGACAGGTTTAACTATGGCTACACCTTC

d_gene: -
j_gene: TRBJ2-6
v_gene: TRBV15
abundance: -
CDR3aa: CATSRDLGSDYPSGANVLTF
CDR3nt: TGTGCCACCAGCAGAGATCTCGGGTCCGACTATCCCTCTGGGGCCAACGTCCTGACTTTC

d_gene: -
j_gene: TRBJ2-6
v_gene: TRBV11-1
abundance: many
CDR3aa: CASSTLQGAGANVLTF
CDR3nt: TGTGCCAGCAGCACATTACAGGGAGCTGGGGCCAACGTCCTGACTTTC